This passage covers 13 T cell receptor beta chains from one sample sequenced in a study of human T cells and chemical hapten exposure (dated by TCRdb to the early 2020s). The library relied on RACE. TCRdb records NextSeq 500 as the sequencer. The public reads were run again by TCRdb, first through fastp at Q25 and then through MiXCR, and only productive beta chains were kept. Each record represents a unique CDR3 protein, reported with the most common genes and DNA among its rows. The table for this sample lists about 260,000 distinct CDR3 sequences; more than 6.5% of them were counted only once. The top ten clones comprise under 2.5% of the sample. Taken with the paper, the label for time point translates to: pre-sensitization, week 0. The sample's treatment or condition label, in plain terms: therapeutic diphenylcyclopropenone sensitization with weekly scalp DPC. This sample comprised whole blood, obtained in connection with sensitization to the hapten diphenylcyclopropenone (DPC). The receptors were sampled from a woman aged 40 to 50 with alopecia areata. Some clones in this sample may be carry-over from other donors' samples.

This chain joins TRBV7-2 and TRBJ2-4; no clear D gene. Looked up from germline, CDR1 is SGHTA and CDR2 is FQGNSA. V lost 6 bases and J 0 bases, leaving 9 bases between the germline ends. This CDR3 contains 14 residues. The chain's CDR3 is CASSYDLAKNIQYF. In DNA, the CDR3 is TGTGCCAGCAGTTATGATCTAGCCAAAAACATTCAGTACTTC.

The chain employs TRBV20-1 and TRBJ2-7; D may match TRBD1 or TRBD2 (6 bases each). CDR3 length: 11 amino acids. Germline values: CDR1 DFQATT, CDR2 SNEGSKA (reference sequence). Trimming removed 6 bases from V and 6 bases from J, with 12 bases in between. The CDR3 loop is CSARGGTEQYF. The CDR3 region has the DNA TGCAGTGCCCGAGGGGGGACCGAGCAGTACTTC.

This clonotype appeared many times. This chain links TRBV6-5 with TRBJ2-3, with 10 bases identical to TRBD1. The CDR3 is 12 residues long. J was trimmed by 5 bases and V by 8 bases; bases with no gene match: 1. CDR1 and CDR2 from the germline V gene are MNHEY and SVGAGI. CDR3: CASGQGEDTQYF. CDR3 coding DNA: TGTGCCAGCGGACAGGGGGAAGATACGCAGTATTTT.

CDR3 sequence (DNA): TGCAGTGCTACTCCTCAGAGTCAGACAGATACGCAGTATTTT. It is translated as CSATPQSQTDTQYF. The rearrangement uses TRBV20-1 and TRBJ2-3; D is ambiguous. V shed 4 bases and J shed 3 bases, with 14 bases lying between them. The CDR3 length is 14 residues. From germline, CDR1 is DFQATT and CDR2 SNEGSKA (reference sequence).

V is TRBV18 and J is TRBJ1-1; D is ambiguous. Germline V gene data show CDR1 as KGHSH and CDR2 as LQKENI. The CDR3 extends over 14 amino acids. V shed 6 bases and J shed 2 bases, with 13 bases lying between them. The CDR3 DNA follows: TGTGCCAGCTCCGCAGACGGGAAAAACACTGAAGCTTTCTTT. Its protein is CASSADGKNTEAFF.

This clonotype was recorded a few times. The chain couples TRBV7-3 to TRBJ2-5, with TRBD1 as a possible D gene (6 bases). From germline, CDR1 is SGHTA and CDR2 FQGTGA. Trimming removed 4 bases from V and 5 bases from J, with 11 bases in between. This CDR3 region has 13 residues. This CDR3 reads CASSSRGDETQYF. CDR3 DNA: TGTGCCAGCAGCTCCAGGGGTGATGAGACCCAGTACTTC.

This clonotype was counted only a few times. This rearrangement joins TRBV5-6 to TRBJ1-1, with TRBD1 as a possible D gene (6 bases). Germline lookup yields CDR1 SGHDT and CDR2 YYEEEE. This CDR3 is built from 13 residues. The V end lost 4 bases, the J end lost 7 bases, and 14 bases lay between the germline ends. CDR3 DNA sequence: TGTGCCAGCAGCCTAATGGACAGTCTTGAAGCTTTCTTT. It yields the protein CASSLMDSLEAFF.

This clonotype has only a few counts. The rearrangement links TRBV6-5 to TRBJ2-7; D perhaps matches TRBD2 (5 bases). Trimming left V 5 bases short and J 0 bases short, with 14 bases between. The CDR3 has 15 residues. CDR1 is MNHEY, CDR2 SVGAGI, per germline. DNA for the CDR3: TGTGCCAGCAGTGGAGCGGCTGGCAACTCCTACGAGCAGTACTTC. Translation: CASSGAAGNSYEQYF.

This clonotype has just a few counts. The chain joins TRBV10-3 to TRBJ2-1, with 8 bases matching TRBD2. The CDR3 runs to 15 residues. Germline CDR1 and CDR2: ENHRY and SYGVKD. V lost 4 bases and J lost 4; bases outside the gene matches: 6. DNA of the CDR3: TGTGCCATCAGTGGGAGCGGGAGTATATACAATGAGCAGTTCTTC. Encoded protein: CAISGSGSIYNEQFF.

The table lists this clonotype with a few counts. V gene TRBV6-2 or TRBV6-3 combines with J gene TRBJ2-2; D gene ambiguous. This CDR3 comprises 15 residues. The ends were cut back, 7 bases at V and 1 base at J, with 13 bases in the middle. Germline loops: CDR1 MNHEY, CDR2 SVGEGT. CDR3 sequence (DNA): TGTGCCAGCATACGTATCGCCAAGAACACCGGGGAGCTGTTTTTT. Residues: CASIRIAKNTGELFF.

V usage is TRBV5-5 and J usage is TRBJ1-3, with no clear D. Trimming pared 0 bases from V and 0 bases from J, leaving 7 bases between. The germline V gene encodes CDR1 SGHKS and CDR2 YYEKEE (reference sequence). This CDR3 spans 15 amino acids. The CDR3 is CASSLDGYSGNTIYF. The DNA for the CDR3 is TGTGCCAGCAGCTTGGACGGCTACTCTGGAAACACCATATATTTT.

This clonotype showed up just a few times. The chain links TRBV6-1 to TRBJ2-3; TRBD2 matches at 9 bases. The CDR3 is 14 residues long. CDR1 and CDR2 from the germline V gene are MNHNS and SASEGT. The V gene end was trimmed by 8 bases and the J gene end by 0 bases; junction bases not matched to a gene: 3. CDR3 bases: TGTGCCAGCGGACTAGCGCGAAGCACAGATACGCAGTATTTT. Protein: CASGLARSTDTQYF.

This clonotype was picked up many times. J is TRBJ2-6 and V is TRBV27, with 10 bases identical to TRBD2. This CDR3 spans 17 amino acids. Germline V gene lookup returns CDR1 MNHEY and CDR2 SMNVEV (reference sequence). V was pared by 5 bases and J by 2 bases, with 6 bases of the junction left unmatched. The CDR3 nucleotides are TGTGCCAGCAGTGGAGCGGGAGGGCCCACTGGGGCCAACGTCCTGACTTTC. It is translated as CASSGAGGPTGANVLTF. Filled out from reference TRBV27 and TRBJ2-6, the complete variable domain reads EAQVTQNPRYLITVTGKKLTVTCSQNMNHEYMSWYRQDPGLGLRQIYYSMNVEVTDKGDVPEGYKVSRKEKRNFPLILESPSPNQTSLYFCASSGAGGPTGANVLTFGAGSRLTVL.